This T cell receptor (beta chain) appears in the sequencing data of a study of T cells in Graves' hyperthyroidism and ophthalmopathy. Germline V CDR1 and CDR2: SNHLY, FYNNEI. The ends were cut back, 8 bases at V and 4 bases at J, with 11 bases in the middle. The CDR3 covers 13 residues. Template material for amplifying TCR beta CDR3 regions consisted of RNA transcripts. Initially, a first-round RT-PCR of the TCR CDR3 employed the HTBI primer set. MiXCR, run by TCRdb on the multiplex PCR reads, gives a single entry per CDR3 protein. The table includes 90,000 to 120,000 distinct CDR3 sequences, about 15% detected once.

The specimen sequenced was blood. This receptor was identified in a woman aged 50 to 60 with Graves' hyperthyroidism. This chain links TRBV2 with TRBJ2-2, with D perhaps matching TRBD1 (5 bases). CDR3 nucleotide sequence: TGTGCCAGCGGGGCGGAGCGCACCGGGGAGCTGTTTTTT. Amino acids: CASGAERTGELFF.